The present T cell receptor (beta chain) was sequenced within a study of blood T cells in healthy people across ages. General observations from the study: More naive CD4+ cells and higher diversity were found in long-lived than in aged donors.

Primers used in a second PCR of roughly 6 to 12 cycles were a sample-barcoded 5' primer and a J-beta primer mix. From the 5' RACE reads, TCRdb called clonotypes with MiXCR, one entry per CDR3 protein. The repertoire holds hundreds of thousands of distinct CDR3 sequences, with roughly half as singletons. The V segment lost 5 bases and the J segment 6 bases; nucleotides outside the gene matches: 10. The germline V gene encodes CDR1 LGHDT and CDR2 YNNKEL (reference sequence). CDR3 length: 16 residues. This clonotype has a handful of counts. The antigen is unknown. The chain has TRBV3-1 and TRBJ2-1; 10 nucleotides align to TRBD2. The sequence came from a man in his 60s in good health. The sequencing sample was made of blood. The DNA of the CDR3 is TGTGCCAGCAGCGAAGGGGGGACTAGCGCGAGCAATGAGCAGTTCTTC. Its translation is CASSEGGTSASNEQFF.